One sample yielded the 31 T cell receptor beta chains listed below, sequenced in a study of blood T cell repertoires in COVID-19. Produced via immunoSEQ multiplex PCR; TCRdb's table is partial and in-frame only. This sample has 70,000 to 90,000 clones; approximately 88% occur once, and the top ten carry approximately 12%. What was sequenced was peripheral blood. The receptors shown here come from a human donor in a cohort sampled during active COVID-19.

The chain uses TRBV28 and TRBJ1-5, with 10 bases fitting TRBD1. V was pared by 6 bases and J by 2 bases, with 10 bases of the junction left unmatched. The CDR3 runs 17 residues. Germline lookup yields CDR1 MDHEN and CDR2 SYDVKM. CDR3 sequence reads: CASSPGQGTYRNQPQHF. Here the CDR3 DNA reads TGTGCCAGCAGCCCGGGACAGGGGACTTATCGCAATCAGCCCCAGCATTTT. The entire variable domain, with the rest obtained from reference TRBV28 and TRBJ1-5, is as follows: DVKVTQSSRYLVKRTGEKVFLECVQDMDHENMFWYRQDPGLGLRLIYFSYDVKMKEKGDIPEGYSVSREKKERFSLILESASTNQTSMYLCASSPGQGTYRNQPQHFGDGTRLSIL.

This clone was picked up one time. V gene TRBV2 combines with J gene TRBJ2-7, with D maybe TRBD2 (5 bases). The CDR3 runs 12 residues. V was pared by 5 bases and J by 6 bases, with 11 bases between. Germline V CDR1 and CDR2: SNHLY, FYNNEI. CDR3 loop: CASSKGEGEQYF. The DNA for the CDR3 is TGTGCCAGCAGTAAGGGAGAAGGCGAGCAGTACTTC.

This chain connects TRBV28 to TRBJ1-2; TRBD1 might be the D (6 bases). CDR1 is MDHEN, CDR2 SYDVKM, per germline. The CDR3 is made up of 12 amino acids. The V and J ends lost 5 bases and 5 bases respectively, with 9 bases between them. CDR3: CASSADRYGYTF. CDR3 sequence (DNA): TGTGCCAGCAGTGCCGACAGGTATGGCTACACCTTC.

This chain uses TRBV5-1 with TRBJ2-4; 7 bases match TRBD1. The V and J ends lost 3 bases and 0 bases, in that order; junction bases with no gene match: 6. Germline V gene sequence: CDR1 SGHRS, CDR2 YFSETQ. This CDR3 comprises 16 residues. CDR3 amino acids: CASSSGQTLAKNIQYF. For the CDR3, the DNA is TGCGCCAGCAGCTCGGGACAGACTTTAGCCAAAAACATTCAGTACTTC.

The V gene is TRBV9, the J gene TRBJ2-6; D is uncertain. The ends were cut back, 7 bases at V and 0 bases at J, with 5 bases in the middle. There are 13 residues in the CDR3. Germline-derived CDR1 and CDR2 are SGDLS and YYNGEE. The CDR3 nucleotides are TGTGCCAGCGAGCGCTCTGGGGCCAACGTCCTGACTTTC. This sequence encodes CASERSGANVLTF.

The chain joins TRBV5-4 to TRBJ2-7; 9 bases agree with TRBD1. Germline lookup yields CDR1 SGHNT and CDR2 YYREEE (reference sequence). V gave up 1 base and J gave up 4 bases; unmatched junction bases: 3. The CDR3 is 14 amino acids. CDR3 in amino acids: CASSLQQGAYEQYF. CDR3 bases: TGTGCCAGCAGCTTGCAACAGGGGGCTTACGAGCAGTACTTC. Full variable domain (remainder filled in from reference TRBV5-4 and TRBJ2-7): ETGVTQSPTHLIKTRGQQVTLRCSSQSGHNTVSWYQQALGQGPQFIFQYYREEENGRGNFPPRFSGLQFPNYSSELNVNALELDDSALYLCASSLQQGAYEQYFGPGTRLTVT.

The chain is built from TRBV19 and TRBJ2-5; D is possibly TRBD2 (6 bases). There are 14 residues in the CDR3. Trimming left V 5 bases short and J 1 base short, with 11 bases between. The germline CDR1 and CDR2 sequences are LNHDA and SQIVND (reference sequence). The CDR3 bases are TGTGCCAGTAGTCTCGGGACTCTCCAAGAGACCCAGTACTTC. It translates to CASSLGTLQETQYF.

The chain combines TRBV6-5 with TRBJ1-1; 9 bases are a match to TRBD1. With V trimmed by 6 bases and J by 1 base, 3 bases remained unmatched. The CDR3 loop spans 14 amino acids. Germline-derived CDR1 and CDR2 are MNHEY and SVGAGI. The CDR3 here is CASSPTGGNTEAFF. Here the CDR3 DNA reads TGTGCCAGCAGCCCGACAGGGGGGAACACTGAAGCTTTCTTT.

The genes are TRBV21-1 and TRBJ2-5; the D segment call TRBD2 is taken from the table without a DNA check. TRBV21-1 is labeled a pseudogene. The CDR3 runs 19 residues. The CDR3 nucleotides are TGTGCCAGCAGCACCCTCGGGACTAGCGGGGACCGGACCCAAGAGACCCAGTACTTC. Its translation: CASSTLGTSGDRTQETQYF.

The chain joins TRBV28 to TRBJ2-7; D might be TRBD1 (6 bases). Germline assignment: CDR1 MDHEN and CDR2 SYDVKM. CDR3 length: 15 residues. Trimming pared 4 bases from V and 3 bases from J, leaving 16 bases between. CDR3 nucleotides: TGTGCCAGCAGTTCTACCCGGGACATCTTCTACGAGCAGTACTTC. This translates into CASSSTRDIFYEQYF.

V is TRBV27 and J is TRBJ1-5; weak D call: TRBD1 (6 bases). Trimming took 8 bases from V and 5 from J, leaving 19 bases between them. Germline V gives CDR1 MNHEY, CDR2 SMNVEV (reference sequence). This CDR3 contains 15 residues. This CDR3 is CASGSPGQLYQPQHF. The CDR3 bases are TGTGCCAGCGGGTCACCCGGACAGCTTTATCAGCCCCAGCATTTT.

The rearrangement links TRBV28 to TRBJ2-2, with D maybe TRBD2 (5 bases). Germline V CDR1 and CDR2: MDHEN, SYDVKM. The CDR3 runs to 15 residues. V lost 5 bases and J lost 2, with 12 bases in between. The CDR3 loop is CASSGRGLNTGELFF. The CDR3 region has the DNA TGTGCCAGCAGTGGGCGCGGACTTAACACCGGGGAGCTGTTTTTT.

The count of this clone is one. V gene TRBV5-1 combines with J gene TRBJ2-7, with TRBD1 matching 7 bases. The germline CDR1 and CDR2 sequences are SGHRS and YFSETQ. V gave up 0 bases and J gave up 1 base; unmatched junction bases: 7. This CDR3 spans 16 amino acids. The CDR3 bases are TGCGCCAGCAGCTTGGGACCACAGGGGCTTTCCTACGAGCAGTACTTC. Its protein is CASSLGPQGLSYEQYF.

V is TRBV6-1 and J is TRBJ1-2; 11 bases are shared with TRBD1. This CDR3 is 16 amino acids long. Per the germline V gene, CDR1 is MNHNS and CDR2 is SASEGT. V was clipped by 0 bases and J by 4 bases; unmatched bases: 4. Here the CDR3 DNA reads TGTGCCAGCAGTGAAGCGGGACAGGGGGGTACCTATGGCTACACCTTC. It specifies CASSEAGQGGTYGYTF.

The V gene is TRBV6-5, the J gene TRBJ1-1; D call uncertain. This CDR3 region has 15 residues. From germline, CDR1 is MNHEY and CDR2 SVGAGI. The V end was cut by 5 bases, the J end by 0 bases, with 13 bases between. The CDR3 is CASSPDFTMNTEAFF. As DNA, the CDR3 is TGTGCCAGCAGTCCTGACTTTACCATGAACACTGAAGCTTTCTTT.

The gene calls are TRBV5-1 and TRBJ2-2; 9 nucleotides agree with TRBD1. Germline loops: CDR1 SGHRS, CDR2 YFSETQ. The CDR3 length is 18 residues. The V and J ends lost 1 base and 2 bases, in that order; junction bases with no gene match: 9. This chain's CDR3 is CASSLRGQGSFNTGELFF. The CDR3 bases are TGCGCCAGCAGCTTGCGGGGACAGGGCTCCTTTAACACCGGGGAGCTGTTTTTT.

The CDR3 reads CASSFSGTEEKLFF. CDR3 sequence (DNA): TGCGCCAGCAGCTTCTCAGGGACTGAAGAAAAACTGTTTTTT. This rearrangement joins TRBV5-1 to TRBJ1-4; TRBD1 is a possible D gene (5 bases). V lost 2 bases and J lost 8, with 13 bases in between. CDR1 and CDR2 from the germline V gene are SGHRS and YFSETQ. This CDR3 has 14 residues.

The table lists this clone with a count of one. The chain joins TRBV2 to TRBJ1-2; D possibly corresponds to TRBD1 (6 bases). Trimming cost V 5 bases and J 2 bases, with 18 bases left between them. Germline CDR1 reads SNHLY; CDR2 reads FYNNEI. This CDR3 is 16 amino acids long. Here the CDR3 reads CASSFSHRVGNYGYTF. The CDR3 DNA follows: TGTGCCAGCAGTTTTTCCCACAGGGTGGGGAACTATGGCTACACCTTC.

The chain has TRBV5-8 and TRBJ1-1; TRBD1 is a possible D gene (6 bases). From germline, CDR1 is SGHTS and CDR2 YDEGEE. The V gene lost 3 bases and the J gene lost 3 bases, with 18 bases spanning the gap. CDR3 size: 16 residues. CDR3 coding DNA: TGTGCCAGCAGCTCCAATAACAGGGTCTGGTACACTGAAGCTTTCTTT. It is translated as CASSSNNRVWYTEAFF.

V and J are TRBV6-2 or TRBV6-3 and TRBJ2-1; D is ambiguous. The length of the CDR3 is 13 residues. Deletions cut 6 bases from V and 0 bases from J, with 6 bases between. Germline V CDR1 and CDR2: MNHEY, SVGEGT. CDR3 protein: CASSPNSYNEQFF. CDR3 in DNA: TGTGCCAGCAGCCCCAACTCCTACAATGAGCAGTTCTTC.

The gene calls are TRBV2 and TRBJ2-5, with TRBD1 matching 10 bases. Germline V gene sequence: CDR1 SNHLY, CDR2 FYNNEI. This CDR3 is 14 amino acids long. The ends lost 4 bases at V and 3 bases at J; junction bases unmatched: 2. Here the CDR3 DNA reads TGTGCCAGCAGTGCCGGGACAGGGGAAGAGACCCAGTACTTC. Its translation is CASSAGTGEETQYF.

The chain has TRBV5-1 and TRBJ2-7, with 7 bases that match TRBD2. CDR3 length: 13 amino acids. The trim removed 1 base at V and 4 bases at J, leaving 2 bases unmatched. Germline values: CDR1 SGHRS, CDR2 YFSETQ. This CDR3 reads CASSLSSGYEQYF. CDR3 bases: TGCGCCAGCAGCTTGTCTAGCGGATACGAGCAGTACTTC.

This chain joins TRBV11-2 and TRBJ2-6; D not resolved. In germline, CDR1 is SGHAT, CDR2 FQNNGV. Trimming left V 1 base short and J 2 bases short, with 12 bases between. There are 17 residues in the CDR3. CDR3: CASSLVTGGPGANVLTF. For the CDR3, the DNA is TGTGCCAGCAGCTTAGTAACGGGTGGCCCTGGGGCCAACGTCCTGACTTTC.

This chain uses TRBV3-1 (or the pseudogene TRBV3-2) with TRBJ1-1; D ambiguous. Trimming took 0 bases from V and 8 from J, leaving 10 bases between them. Germline lookup yields CDR1 LGHDT and CDR2 YNNKEL (reference sequence). The CDR3 has 13 amino acids. CDR3 coding DNA: TGTGCCAGCAGCCAAGATGTCGCCAGAGAAGCTTTCTTT. This gives the protein CASSQDVAREAFF.

The CDR3 DNA reads TGCGCCAGCAGCTGGGACTCGGGGGAGACCCAGTACTTC. Residues: CASSWDSGETQYF. The genes are TRBV5-1 and TRBJ2-5; weak D call: TRBD2 (6 bases). Germline CDR1 reads SGHRS; CDR2 reads YFSETQ. V shed 3 bases and J shed 5 bases, with 11 bases lying between them. There are 13 residues in the CDR3.

This clone came up once. The chain uses TRBV12-2 and TRBJ2-3; whether TRBD2, the table's D call, matches the DNA was not checked. TRBV12-2 has pseudogene status. This CDR3 region has 20 residues. The CDR3 DNA is TGTGCAAGTCGCTTCGCTGTCGAGCGGGGGTATTCGAGTAGCACAGATACGCAGTATTTT. As protein: CASRFAVERGYSSSTDTQYF.

V is TRBV2 and J is TRBJ2-2; D is perhaps TRBD2 (5 bases). This CDR3 spans 16 amino acids. Germline CDR1 and CDR2: SNHLY and FYNNEI. The V and J ends lost 6 bases and 6 bases respectively, with 20 bases between them. This CDR3 reads CASSVHGSGSPGELFF. As DNA, the CDR3 is TGTGCCAGCAGCGTACACGGCAGTGGGAGTCCCGGGGAGCTGTTTTTT.

This chain links TRBV6-5 with TRBJ1-1; 7 bases agree with TRBD1. Germline V gene lookup returns CDR1 MNHEY and CDR2 SVGAGI. V dropped 6 bases and J dropped 1; count of bases not matched to a gene: 8. This CDR3 comprises 15 residues. The CDR3 spells CASSLNRDRNTEAFF. As DNA, the CDR3 is TGTGCCAGCAGCCTCAACCGGGACAGGAACACTGAAGCTTTCTTT.

The chain employs TRBV6-5 and TRBJ2-2; perhaps TRBD2 as D (6 bases). The CDR3 runs to 16 residues. Germline V CDR1 and CDR2: MNHEY, SVGAGI. The ends were cut back, 0 bases at V and 1 base at J, with 9 bases in the middle. This CDR3 is CASSYSAGMNTGELFF. DNA of the CDR3: TGTGCCAGCAGTTACTCGGCGGGGATGAACACCGGGGAGCTGTTTTTT.

The rearrangement uses TRBV5-1 and TRBJ2-7, with TRBD2 as a possible D gene (6 bases). The CDR3 sequence is 14 residues long. From germline, CDR1 is SGHRS and CDR2 YFSETQ. Trimming shortened V by 0 bases and J by 6 bases, and 13 bases separated the two germline ends. The chain's CDR3 is CASSLEGSGGEQYF. CDR3 bases: TGCGCCAGCAGCTTGGAGGGGTCCGGGGGCGAGCAGTACTTC.

This clone was found a few times. The chain combines TRBV28 with TRBJ2-7; 8 bases line up with TRBD1. The CDR3 has 16 residues. V gave up 5 bases and J gave up 4 bases; unmatched junction bases: 13. Germline V gene data show CDR1 as MDHEN and CDR2 as SYDVKM. As DNA, the CDR3 is TGTGCCAGCAGTCCCGCGACAGACAGGGGTAAATACGAGCAGTACTTC. It encodes CASSPATDRGKYEQYF.